The 16 T cell receptor beta chains presented below share a single source sample, sequenced in a study of CXCR3-negative and CXCR3-positive naive CD8 T cells. Each TRB cDNA library was prepared by 5' RACE (with UMI labels). Using the 5' RACE reads, TCRdb records one entry per CDR3 protein without DNA. Reported are about 62,000 distinct CDR3 sequences; the ten largest clones contain about 4.6%. Sequenced sample: naive CXCR3- CD8+ T cells from blood. Subset described: CD45RO-CCR7+CD27+CD95- naive CD8+ T cells lacking CXCR3 (TNR3-). These receptors were obtained from a human donor in good health. Some clones in this sample may be carry-over from other donors' samples.

The V and J genes are TRBV12-3 or TRBV12-4 and TRBJ1-1; checking the TCRdb D call of TRBD1 is not possible without DNA. The CDR3 is 15 amino acids. The CDR3 loop is CASSLGQGSVTEAFF.

The chain carries TRBV5-1 and TRBJ1-1. The length of the CDR3 is 12 residues. Germline-derived CDR1 and CDR2 are SGHRS and YFSETQ. This chain's CDR3 is CASSLGGREAFF. Full variable domain (remainder filled in from reference TRBV5-1 and TRBJ1-1): KAGVTQTPRYLIKTRGQQVTLSCSPISGHRSVSWYQQTPGQGLQFLFEYFSETQRNKGNFPGRFSGRQFSNSRSEMNVSTLELGDSALYLCASSLGGREAFFGQGTRLTVV.

The chain has TRBV27 and TRBJ1-4. The CDR3 is made up of 12 amino acids. Per the germline V gene, CDR1 is MNHEY and CDR2 is SMNVEV (reference sequence). The CDR3 region is CASRGTNEKLFF.

V gene TRBV12-3 or TRBV12-4 combines with J gene TRBJ1-1. The CDR3 covers 14 residues. CDR3 loop: CASSHGTANTEAFF.

CDR3 amino acids: CASSSPSGGPFNEQFF. The chain is built from TRBV5-6 and TRBJ2-1; the TRBD2 assignment by TCRdb is unverifiable without DNA. The CDR3 runs 16 residues. CDR1 is SGHDT, CDR2 YYEEEE, per germline.

CDR3: CACSPSGGWNQPQHF. This chain joins TRBV30 and TRBJ1-5; the D call of TRBD1 rests on TCRdb alone, since no DNA is present to check it. CDR1 and CDR2 (germline): GTSNPN, SVGIG (reference sequence). The CDR3 runs to 15 residues.

The rearrangement links TRBV7-2 to TRBJ2-2; TCRdb's assignment of TRBD2 cannot be checked, as there is no DNA. Germline V gives CDR1 SGHTA, CDR2 FQGNSA. CDR3 size: 16 residues. The chain's CDR3 is CASSFLLAEPTGELFF.

The V gene is TRBV4-3, the J gene TRBJ2-7; TCRdb outputs TRBD2, but without DNA this stays unchecked. The germline CDR1 and CDR2 sequences are LGHNA and YSLEER. CDR3 length: 14 amino acids. CDR3 amino acids: CASSHRRGAYEQYF.

Here the CDR3 reads CSASLLAGMHNEQFF. The chain links TRBV20-1 to TRBJ2-1; absent DNA, TCRdb's TRBD2 call cannot be checked. Per germline, CDR1 DFQATT and CDR2 SNEGSKA (reference sequence). The CDR3 runs to 15 residues.

CDR3 in amino acids: CASRQPGQGPPYEQYF. This chain joins TRBV28 and TRBJ2-7; TCRdb's D gene call, TRBD1, goes unchecked for lack of DNA. The CDR3 runs to 16 residues. In germline, CDR1 is MDHEN, CDR2 SYDVKM.

This chain uses TRBV3-1 with TRBJ2-3. The CDR3 covers 14 residues. Germline CDR1 is LGHDT and CDR2 is YNNKEL (reference sequence). The CDR3 protein is CASSQVSGTDTQYF.

This rearrangement joins TRBV29-1 to TRBJ2-7; the TCRdb D gene call, TRBD2, has no DNA to confirm it. Per the germline V gene, CDR1 is SQVTM and CDR2 is ANQGSEA. This CDR3 region has 12 residues. The CDR3 is CSVAVLAYEQYF.

V gene TRBV27 combines with J gene TRBJ2-7; the D call of TRBD1 rests on TCRdb alone, since no DNA is present to check it. The CDR3 has 14 amino acids. Germline CDR1 reads MNHEY; CDR2 reads SMNVEV (reference sequence). CDR3 residues: CASSPGQGAREQYF.

The chain uses TRBV12-3 or TRBV12-4 and TRBJ1-1. This CDR3 has 13 amino acids. The CDR3 loop is CASSGSPRGEAFF.

The chain combines TRBV20-1 with TRBJ1-2; without DNA, the TCRdb call of TRBD1 cannot be checked. This CDR3 comprises 16 residues. The germline CDR1 and CDR2 sequences are DFQATT and SNEGSKA (reference sequence). CDR3 loop: CSARDNSDREIGGYTF.

The chain couples TRBV12-3 or TRBV12-4 to TRBJ1-2; TCRdb returns TRBD1, unconfirmable since there is no DNA. CDR3 size: 13 residues. This CDR3 reads CASSLGTGGGYTF.